The T cell receptor (beta chain) under discussion was sequenced for a study of T cell repertoires in cytomegalovirus infection. Overall study context: Recently identified HLA-C-restricted CMV epitopes were used, and well-studied HLA-B-restricted CMV epitopes were used as well. CMV infection and matching HLA type were both indicated by public TCR beta signatures.

Whole-study results and caveats: Dominating the ex vivo response were HLA-C-restricted CMV-specific TCR beta clonotypes. Cumulative public TCR beta family frequency identified CMV carriers with the relevant HLA.

TCRdb called the reads again in MiXCR, with one record for every CDR3 protein. The sample has 550,000 to 700,000 distinct CDR3 sequences; approximately 40% are singletons. The germline gives CDR1 ENHRY, CDR2 SYGVKD. The CDR3 extends over 16 amino acids. Trimming took off 4 bases at V and 4 bases at J, with 18 bases between the two ends. This clonotype occurred once. Its specificity is not known. This material consisted of cultured PBMCs, taken from culture after CMV antigen stimulation. The rearrangement uses TRBV10-3 and TRBJ2-3; D is possibly TRBD2 (6 bases). The receptor was isolated from a human donor in good health (CMV status not recorded). Some clones in this sample may be carry-over from other donors' samples. CDR3 sequence: CAISGLAGLTPDTQYF. CDR3 DNA sequence: TGTGCCATCAGTGGATTGGCGGGGCTAACCCCAGATACGCAGTATTTT.